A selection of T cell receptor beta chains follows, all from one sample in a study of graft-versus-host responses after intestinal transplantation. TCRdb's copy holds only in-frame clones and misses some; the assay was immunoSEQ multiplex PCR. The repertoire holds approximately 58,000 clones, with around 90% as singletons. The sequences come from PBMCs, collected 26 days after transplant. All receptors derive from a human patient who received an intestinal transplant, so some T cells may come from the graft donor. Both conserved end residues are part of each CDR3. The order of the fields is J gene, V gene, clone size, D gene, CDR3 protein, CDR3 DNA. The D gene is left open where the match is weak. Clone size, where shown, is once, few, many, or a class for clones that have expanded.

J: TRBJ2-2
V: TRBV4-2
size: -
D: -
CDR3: CASSQAAPRGSANTGELFF
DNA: TGTGCCAGCAGCCAAGCAGCACCCAGGGGTTCGGCGAACACCGGGGAGCTGTTTTTT

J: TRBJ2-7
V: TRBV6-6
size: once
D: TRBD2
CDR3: CASSYGPSAGSEQYF
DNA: TGTGCCAGCAGTTACGGACCGTCAGCGGGATCCGAGCAGTACTTC

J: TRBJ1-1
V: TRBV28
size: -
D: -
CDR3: CASSFSAGTEAFF
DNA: TGTGCCAGCAGTTTTTCGGCAGGGACTGAAGCTTTCTTT

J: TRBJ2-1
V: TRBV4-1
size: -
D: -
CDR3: CASSQGSEQFF
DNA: TGCGCCAGCAGCCAAGGTAGTGAGCAGTTCTTC

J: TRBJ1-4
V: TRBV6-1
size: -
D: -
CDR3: CASSEWQGGEKLFF
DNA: TGTGCCAGCAGCGAATGGCAGGGCGGCGAAAAACTGTTTTTT

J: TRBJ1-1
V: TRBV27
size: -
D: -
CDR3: CASSFKGFAEAFF
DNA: TGTGCCAGCAGTTTTAAGGGGTTTGCTGAAGCTTTCTTT

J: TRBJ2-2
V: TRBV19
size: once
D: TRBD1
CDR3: CASSKQGTGELFF
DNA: TGTGCCAGTAGTAAACAGGGGACCGGGGAGCTGTTTTTT

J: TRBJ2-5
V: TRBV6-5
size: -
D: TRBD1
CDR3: CASSSPTGVETQYF
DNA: TGTGCCAGCAGTTCTCCAACAGGGGTGGAGACCCAGTACTTC

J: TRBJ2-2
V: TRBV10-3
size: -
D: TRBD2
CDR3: CAISVAPSGRAAELFF
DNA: TGTGCCATCAGTGTAGCTCCTAGCGGGAGGGCCGCGGAGCTGTTTTTT

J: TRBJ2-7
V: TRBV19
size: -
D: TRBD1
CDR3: CASSIGTGWGEQYF
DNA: TGTGCCAGTAGTATTGGGACAGGGTGGGGAGAGCAGTACTTC

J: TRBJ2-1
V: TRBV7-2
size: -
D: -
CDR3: CASGGGLLGEQFF
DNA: TGTGCCAGCGGCGGCGGGCTTTTAGGTGAGCAGTTCTTC

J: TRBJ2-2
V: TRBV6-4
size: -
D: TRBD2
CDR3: CASSEEGGSGTGELFF
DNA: TGTGCCAGCAGTGAAGAGGGAGGGAGCGGCACCGGGGAGCTGTTTTTT

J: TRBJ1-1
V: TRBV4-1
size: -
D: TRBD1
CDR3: CASSNYDRGDTEAFF
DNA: TGCGCCAGCAGCAATTATGACAGGGGGGATACTGAAGCTTTCTTT

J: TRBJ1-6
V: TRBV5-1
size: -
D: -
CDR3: CASSLGGGSTLHF
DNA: TGCGCCAGCAGCTTGGGGGGGGGATCAACCCTCCACTTT

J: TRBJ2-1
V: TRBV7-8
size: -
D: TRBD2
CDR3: CASSPSGGYNEQFF
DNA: TGTGCCAGCAGCCCTAGCGGGGGGTACAATGAGCAGTTCTTC

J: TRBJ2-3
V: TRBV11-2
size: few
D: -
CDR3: CASSPQLFGAQYTQYF
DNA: TGTGCCAGCAGCCCCCAGTTATTTGGGGCGCAGTATACGCAGTATTTT

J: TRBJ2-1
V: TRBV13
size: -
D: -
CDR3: CASSFSLAANEQFF
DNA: TGTGCCAGCAGCTTCTCCCTGGCTGCCAATGAGCAGTTCTTC

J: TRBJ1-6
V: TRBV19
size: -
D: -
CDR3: CASRQANSPLHF
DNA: TGTGCCAGTAGACAGGCTAATTCACCCCTCCACTTT

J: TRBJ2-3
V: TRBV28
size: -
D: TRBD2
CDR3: CASSGTTIIDTQYF
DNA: TGTGCCAGCAGCGGGACTACGATCATAGATACGCAGTATTTT

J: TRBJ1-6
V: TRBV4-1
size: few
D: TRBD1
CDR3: CASSPGTAISPLHF
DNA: TGCGCCAGCAGCCCAGGGACAGCTATTTCACCCCTCCACTTT

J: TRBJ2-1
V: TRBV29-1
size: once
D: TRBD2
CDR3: CSSSSGDYNEQFF
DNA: TGCAGCAGCTCTAGCGGGGATTACAATGAGCAGTTCTTC

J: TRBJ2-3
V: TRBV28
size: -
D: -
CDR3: CASSLRGRVITDTQYF
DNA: TGTGCCAGCAGCCTTCGGGGAAGGGTTATAACAGATACGCAGTATTTT

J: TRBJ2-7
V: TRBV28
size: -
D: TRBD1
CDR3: CASSIRQGGSYEQYF
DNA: TGTGCCAGCAGCATCCGACAGGGGGGCTCCTACGAGCAGTACTTC

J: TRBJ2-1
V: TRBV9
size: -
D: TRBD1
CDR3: CASSVELRGEQFF
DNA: TGTGCCAGCAGCGTAGAGCTCAGGGGGGAGCAGTTCTTC

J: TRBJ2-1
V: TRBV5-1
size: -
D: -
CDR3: CASSFPGNEQFF
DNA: TGCGCCAGCAGCTTTCCAGGCAATGAGCAGTTCTTC

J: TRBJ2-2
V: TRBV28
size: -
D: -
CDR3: CASRMEGESHTGELFF
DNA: TGTGCCAGCAGGATGGAGGGAGAATCCCACACCGGGGAGCTGTTTTTT

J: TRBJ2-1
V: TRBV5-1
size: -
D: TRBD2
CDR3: CASSLSGSGNEQFF
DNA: TGCGCCAGCAGCCTTAGCGGGAGCGGAAATGAGCAGTTCTTC

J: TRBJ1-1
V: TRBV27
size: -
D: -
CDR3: CASRMGRSTEAFF
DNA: TGTGCCAGCAGAATGGGCAGATCCACTGAAGCTTTCTTT

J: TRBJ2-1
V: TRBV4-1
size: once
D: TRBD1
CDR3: CASSQARGTYNEQFF
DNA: TGCGCCAGCAGCCAAGCCAGGGGGACCTACAATGAGCAGTTCTTC

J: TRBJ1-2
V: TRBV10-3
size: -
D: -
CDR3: CAIRAGYGYTF
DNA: TGTGCCATCAGGGCAGGGTATGGCTACACCTTC

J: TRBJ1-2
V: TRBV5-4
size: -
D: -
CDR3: CASSILPYGYTF
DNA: TGTGCCAGCAGCATACTCCCGTATGGCTACACCTTC

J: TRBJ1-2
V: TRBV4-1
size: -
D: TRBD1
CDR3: CASSQESDPMTGHYGYTF
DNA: TGCGCCAGCAGCCAAGAGTCCGATCCAATGACAGGGCACTATGGCTACACCTTC

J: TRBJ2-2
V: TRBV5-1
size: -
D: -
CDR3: CASSLVFGGELFF
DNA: TGCGCCAGCAGCTTGGTGTTCGGCGGGGAGCTGTTTTTT

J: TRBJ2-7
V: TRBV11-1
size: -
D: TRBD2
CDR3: CASSSRTSYEQYF
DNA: TGTGCCAGCAGTTCACGGACTAGTTACGAGCAGTACTTC

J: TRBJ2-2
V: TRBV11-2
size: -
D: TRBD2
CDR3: CASSVTVGTSGSHTGELFF
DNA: TGTGCCAGCAGCGTGACTGTCGGGACTAGCGGGTCTCACACCGGGGAGCTGTTTTTT

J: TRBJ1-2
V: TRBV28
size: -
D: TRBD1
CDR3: CASSLIGQGPNYGYTF
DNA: TGTGCCAGCAGTTTAATAGGACAGGGGCCTAACTATGGCTACACCTTC

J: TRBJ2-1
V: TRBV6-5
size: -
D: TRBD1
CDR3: CASSYGTGSYNEQFF
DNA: TGTGCCAGCAGTTACGGGACAGGTTCCTACAATGAGCAGTTCTTC

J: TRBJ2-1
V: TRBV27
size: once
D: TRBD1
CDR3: CASSLQGGLLEQFF
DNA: TGTGCCAGCAGTTTACAAGGGGGCCTTCTCGAGCAGTTCTTC

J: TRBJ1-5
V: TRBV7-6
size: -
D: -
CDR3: CASSLGYRQPQHF
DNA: TGTGCCAGCAGCTTGGGGTACAGGCAGCCCCAGCATTTT